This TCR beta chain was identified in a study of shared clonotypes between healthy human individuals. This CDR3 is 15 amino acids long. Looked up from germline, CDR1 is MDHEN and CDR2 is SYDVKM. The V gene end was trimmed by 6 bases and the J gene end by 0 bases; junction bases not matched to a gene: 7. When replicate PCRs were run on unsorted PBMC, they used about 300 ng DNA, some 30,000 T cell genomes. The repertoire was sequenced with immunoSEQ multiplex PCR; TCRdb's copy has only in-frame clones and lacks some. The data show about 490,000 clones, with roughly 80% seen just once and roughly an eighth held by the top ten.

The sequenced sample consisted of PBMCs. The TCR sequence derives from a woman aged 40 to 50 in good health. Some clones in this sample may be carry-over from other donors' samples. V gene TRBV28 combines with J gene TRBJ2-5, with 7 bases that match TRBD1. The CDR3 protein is CASSWTGANQETQYF. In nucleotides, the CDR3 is TGTGCCAGCAGCTGGACAGGAGCGAACCAAGAGACCCAGTACTTC.